Given below is one T cell receptor (beta chain) in context. Its antigen remains unidentified. The source of the sample is a study of T cells in Graves' hyperthyroidism and ophthalmopathy. Researchers barred patients who had uncontrolled infection, other autoimmune disease, pregnancy or lactation. The PBMCs studied were ones that came from 8.5 to 10 ml fresh peripheral blood. Broader study findings: Separating ophthalmopathy from stable hyperthyroidism was achieved by a 13 V-J model.

The investigators amplified TCR beta CDR3 regions from RNA transcripts. HTBI primers were the set used in a first-round RT-PCR of the TCR CDR3. TCRdb used MiXCR to reprocess the multiplex PCR reads, holding one entry per CDR3 protein. The sample lists about 400,000 distinct CDR3 sequences, 14% to 15% seen once, with approximately 32% in the top ten. Germline V gene sequence: CDR1 SEHNR, CDR2 FQNEAQ (reference sequence). This CDR3 is 19 amino acids long. V lost 1 base and J 1 base, leaving 20 bases between the germline ends. This sequence joins TRBV7-9 and TRBJ2-1; D possibly corresponds to TRBD2 (5 bases). The origin of this receptor is a woman in her 30s with Graves' hyperthyroidism. Sequenced: blood. In DNA, the CDR3 is TGTGCCAGCAGCTTAGTAGTAGCGTACTTCTACAATTCCTACAATGAGCAGTTCTTC. Translating it yields CASSLVVAYFYNSYNEQFF.